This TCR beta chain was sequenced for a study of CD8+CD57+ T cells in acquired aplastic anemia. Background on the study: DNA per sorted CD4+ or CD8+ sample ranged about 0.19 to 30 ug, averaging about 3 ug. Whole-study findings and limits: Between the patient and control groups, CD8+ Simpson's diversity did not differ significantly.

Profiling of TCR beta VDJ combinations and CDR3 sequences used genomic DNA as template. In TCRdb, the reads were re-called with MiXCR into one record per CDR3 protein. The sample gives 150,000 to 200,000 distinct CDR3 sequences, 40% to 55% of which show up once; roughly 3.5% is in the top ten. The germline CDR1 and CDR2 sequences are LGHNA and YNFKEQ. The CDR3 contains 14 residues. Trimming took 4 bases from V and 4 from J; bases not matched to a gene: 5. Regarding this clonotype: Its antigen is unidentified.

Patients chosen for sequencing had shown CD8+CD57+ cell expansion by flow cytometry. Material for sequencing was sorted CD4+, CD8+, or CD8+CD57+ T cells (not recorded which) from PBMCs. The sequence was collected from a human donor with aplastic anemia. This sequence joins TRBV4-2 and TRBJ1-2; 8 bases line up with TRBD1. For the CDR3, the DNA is TGTGCCAGCAGCCCCCAGGGGGCTGGCTATGGCTACACCTTC. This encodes CASSPQGAGYGYTF.